This entry features one T cell receptor (beta chain) sequence. It lacks a known antigen. One base away there is no much larger clone; base qualities are not given. Receptors were amplified or captured by the immunoSEQ multiplex PCR assay. In its TCRdb copy, this immuneACCESS table keeps in-frame sequences only and misses some clones. Where compared with another copy, unresolved V genes explain less than half of these, and the others have no known cause. The sample data list tens of thousands of clones, and more than 85% of these were observed just once. The ten largest clones take up approximately 0.4% of the sample. Per the germline V gene (reference sequence), DFQATT is the CDR1 and SNEGSKA is the CDR2. V sheds 6 bases and J sheds 9 bases, leaving 11 bases between their ends. From the cysteine up to the phenylalanine, the CDR3 has a length of 11 residues. The sequence is cut down to CDR3 DNA, 33 bases in frame from base 1.

The data originate from a study of technical replicates of blood from a few donors listed by TCRdb under 2017. Sequenced input: T cells isolated from PBMCs. The receptor was derived from a human donor in good health. Some clones in this sample may be carry-over from other donors' samples. The chain is assembled from TRBV20-1 and TRBJ2-2; TRBD1 is a weak D gene call, 5 bases matching. The CDR3 protein is CSAEVGRELFF. Read as DNA, the sequence is TGCAGTGCCGAGGTGGGGCGGGAGCTGTTTTTT.